The 17 T cell receptor beta chains given below trace back to one sample, sequenced in a study of T-cell reconstitution after alpha-beta-depleted transplantation in children. Preparation of the TCRbeta library involved a method that used unique molecular identifiers. TCRdb analysed the PCR reads with MiXCR anew, one entry per CDR3 protein. The sample consists of about a million distinct CDR3 sequences, 25% to 35% of them appearing once. The sequenced sample was PBMCs, mostly from graft donor cells, obtained 360 days after TCRalphabeta/CD19-depleted stem cell transplant. All receptors derive from a boy under three years old who had a stem cell transplant for SCID, so the T cells may come from the graft donor.

The chain recombines TRBV11-2 with TRBJ2-3; 10 nucleotides line up with TRBD2. V shed 1 base, J shed 2 bases, and the junction held 9 bases outside the gene matches. The CDR3 spans 18 residues. Germline V CDR1 and CDR2: SGHAT, FQNNGV. The CDR3 protein is CASSLGGRLAGNTDTQYF. The CDR3 bases are TGTGCCAGCAGCTTAGGAGGACGACTAGCGGGCAACACAGATACGCAGTATTTT.

The chain employs TRBV28 and TRBJ1-5; possible D gene TRBD1, 5 bases. Germline V gene data show CDR1 as MDHEN and CDR2 as SYDVKM. V gave up 1 base and J gave up 1 base, with 11 bases separating them. This CDR3 is built from 16 residues. The CDR3 loop is CASSLSAGRSNQPQHF. The CDR3 DNA reads as TGTGCCAGCAGTTTATCGGCAGGGAGGAGCAATCAGCCCCAGCATTTT.

This clonotype came up many times. The DNA of the CDR3 is TGCGCCAGCAAAGGGACGGGGTATAATTCACCCCTCCACTTT. The encoded protein is CASKGTGYNSPLHF. The rearrangement joins TRBV5-1 to TRBJ1-6, with D possibly being TRBD1 (5 bases). From germline, CDR1 is SGHRS and CDR2 YFSETQ. The CDR3 extends over 14 amino acids. Trimming cost V 6 bases and J 4 bases, with 11 bases left between them. Drawing the rest from reference TRBV5-1 and TRBJ1-6, the complete variable domain is KAGVTQTPRYLIKTRGQQVTLSCSPISGHRSVSWYQQTPGQGLQFLFEYFSETQRNKGNFPGRFSGRQFSNSRSEMNVSTLELGDSALYLCASKGTGYNSPLHFGNGTRLTVT.

This clonotype was found a few times. The V and J genes are TRBV10-3 and TRBJ2-7; D call uncertain. V shed 0 bases and J shed 2 bases, with 2 bases lying between them. The CDR3 contains 12 residues. Per germline, CDR1 ENHRY and CDR2 SYGVKD. The CDR3 sequence is CAISESAYEQYF. The DNA for the CDR3 is TGTGCCATCAGTGAGTCAGCCTACGAGCAGTACTTC.

This rearrangement joins TRBV20-1 to TRBJ1-1; no firm D call. CDR3 size: 14 residues. V was trimmed by 0 bases and J by 4 bases, leaving 12 bases between them. Germline V gives CDR1 DFQATT, CDR2 SNEGSKA (reference sequence). The CDR3, as DNA: TGCAGTGCTAGAGATCCTGGGGAAACCACTGAAGCTTTCTTT. Translation gives CSARDPGETTEAFF.

This clonotype was found a few times. The chain carries TRBV7-9 and TRBJ2-5; D is undetermined. The CDR3 contains 16 residues. Trimming pared 3 bases from V and 0 bases from J, leaving 14 bases between. Germline CDR1 is SEHNR and CDR2 is FQNEAQ (reference sequence). The CDR3 loop reads CASSFAALGNQETQYF. Here the CDR3 DNA reads TGTGCCAGCAGCTTCGCGGCGTTAGGGAACCAAGAGACCCAGTACTTC.

This chain connects TRBV12-3 or TRBV12-4 to TRBJ2-4, with TRBD2 as a possible D gene (6 bases). The CDR3 sequence is 14 residues long. V was trimmed by 0 bases and J by 13 bases, leaving 16 bases between them. CDR3 amino acids: CASSLAKEGGTQYF. The CDR3 nucleotides are TGTGCCAGCAGTTTAGCGAAGGAGGGAGGCACACAGTACTTC.

This clonotype was seen many times. The chain employs TRBV2 and TRBJ1-6, with TRBD1 matching 7 bases. Germline trimming cut 5 bases from V and 9 bases from J; bases unmatched to any gene: 10. The CDR3 consists of 15 residues. CDR1 SNHLY and CDR2 FYNNEI come from the germline V gene. The CDR3 spells CASSQLQGGSSPLHF. In DNA form, the CDR3 reads TGTGCCAGCAGTCAACTTCAGGGGGGGAGTTCACCCCTCCACTTT.

This clonotype has more than one count but fewer than ten. The chain employs TRBV12-3 or TRBV12-4 and TRBJ2-1; 10 positions agree with TRBD2. The junction had 12 bases not matched to a gene; V was cut back by 6 bases and J by 7 bases. The CDR3 has 16 amino acids. DNA for the CDR3: TGTGCCAGCAGCCTTAACAGCGGGGGGGCCGCTAATGAGCAGTTCTTC. Translating it yields CASSLNSGGAANEQFF.

CDR3 bases: TGTGCCAGCAGCTCGGGACCGCTAGAGACCCAGTACTTC. As protein: CASSSGPLETQYF. The gene calls are TRBV5-6 and TRBJ2-5; D might be TRBD1 or TRBD2, each matching 5 bases. Germline lookup yields CDR1 SGHDT and CDR2 YYEEEE. V was clipped by 3 bases and J by 4 bases, with 10 bases between them. The CDR3 covers 13 residues.

On this clonotype: In this CDR3 the conserved last residue, phenylalanine or tryptophan, is missing, so a read error is likely. The chain couples TRBV5-1 to TRBJ2-3, with no clear D. Trimming left V 2 bases short and J 6 bases short, with 4 bases between. Germline V gene lookup returns CDR1 SGHRS and CDR2 YFSETQ. There are 11 residues in the CDR3. The CDR3 DNA is TGCGCCAGCAGCTTCGAGGATACGCAGTATTCT. Its translation is CASSFEDTQYS.

This clonotype came up a few times. The DNA of the CDR3 is TGCAGTGCTAGACGGGGGCGTCTAAACACTGAAGCTTTCTTT. It yields the protein CSARRGRLNTEAFF. This chain links TRBV20-1 with TRBJ1-1, with D tentatively TRBD1 (6 bases). Germline V gene sequence: CDR1 DFQATT, CDR2 SNEGSKA (reference sequence). Trimming removed 2 bases from V and 2 bases from J, with 12 bases in between. The CDR3 covers 14 residues.

This clonotype was recorded a few times. The chain recombines TRBV4-2 with TRBJ2-5; D possibly corresponds to TRBD2 (6 bases). The CDR3 contains 17 residues. Trimming removed 0 bases at V and 1 base at J, with 15 bases between. From germline, CDR1 is LGHNA and CDR2 YNFKEQ. Here the CDR3 reads CASSQEGLATIQETQYF. DNA of the CDR3: TGTGCCAGCAGCCAAGAAGGGCTAGCGACGATCCAAGAGACCCAGTACTTC.

This clonotype was detected a few times. The chain couples TRBV4-2 to TRBJ1-1; D might be TRBD1 (5 bases). The CDR3 loop spans 14 amino acids. CDR1 and CDR2 (germline): LGHNA, YNFKEQ. Trimming removed 5 bases at V and 3 bases at J, with 13 bases between. CDR3 amino acids: CASSLYTGYTEAFF. For the CDR3, the DNA is TGTGCCAGCAGCTTATATACAGGTTACACTGAAGCTTTCTTT.

This clonotype has only a few counts. The chain couples TRBV27 to TRBJ2-3; D gene unclear. CDR3 length: 18 amino acids. Germline loops: CDR1 MNHEY, CDR2 SMNVEV (reference sequence). V was cut by 0 bases and J by 4 bases, with 20 bases left in between. This chain's CDR3 is CASSLSAWLKESPDTQYF. The CDR3 coding sequence is TGTGCCAGCAGTTTATCCGCCTGGCTTAAGGAATCCCCAGATACGCAGTATTTT.

This clonotype was recorded many times. V and J are TRBV28 and TRBJ2-3; D is perhaps TRBD2 (6 bases). Trimming removed 2 bases from V and 5 bases from J, with 17 bases in between. Germline V gives CDR1 MDHEN, CDR2 SYDVKM. The CDR3 spans 16 residues. CDR3 in DNA: TGTGCCAGCAGTTTAGGCGGACGGGTCGGGGGAGATACGCAGTATTTT. Its protein product is CASSLGGRVGGDTQYF.

This sequence joins TRBV29-1 and TRBJ1-2; TRBD1 aligns across 7 bases. The CDR3 covers 16 residues. In germline, CDR1 is SQVTM, CDR2 ANQGSEA. After removal of 4 bases from V and 3 bases from J, the junction contained 14 bases not matched to a gene. DNA of the CDR3: TGCAGCGTTGCTCAGGGGGACAGAAGGGCTGACTATGGCTACACCTTC. Encoded protein: CSVAQGDRRADYGYTF. Looking up the rest from reference TRBV29-1 and TRBJ1-2 gives the full variable domain: SAVISQKPSRDICQRGTSLTIQCQVDSQVTMMFWYRQQPGQSLTLIATANQGSEATYESGFVIDKFPISRPNLTFSTLTVSNMSPEDSSIYLCSVAQGDRRADYGYTFGSGTRLTVV.